The 20 T cell receptor beta chains presented below share a single source sample, sequenced in a study of cytomegalovirus exposure and HLA in healthy donors. PCR used 60 Vbeta primers and 13 Jbeta primers. The repertoire was sequenced with immunoSEQ multiplex PCR; TCRdb's copy has only in-frame clones and lacks some. Among about 130,000 clones, roughly four fifths were seen once, and the ten largest hold 1% to 1.5%. Sequenced input: PBMCs. Receptor source: a girl aged 2 to 9 in good health and CMV-seronegative.

The J gene is TRBJ2-2, the V gene TRBV5-1; TRBD1 agrees at 10 bases. The trim removed 4 bases at V and 6 bases at J, leaving 3 bases unmatched. The germline V gene encodes CDR1 SGHRS and CDR2 YFSETQ. This CDR3 contains 14 residues. The CDR3 DNA follows: TGCGCCAGCAGCGGGACAGGGGTTTCCGGGGAGCTGTTTTTT. It yields the protein CASSGTGVSGELFF.

The gene calls are TRBV5-5 and TRBJ2-7, with 11 positions matching TRBD2. With V trimmed by 2 bases and J by 5 bases, 0 bases remained unmatched. The CDR3 covers 13 residues. The germline V gene encodes CDR1 SGHKS and CDR2 YYEKEE (reference sequence). The CDR3 here is CASSLLAGDEQYF. The CDR3 DNA reads as TGTGCCAGCAGCTTACTAGCGGGAGACGAGCAGTACTTC. The complete variable domain, with remaining parts taken from reference TRBV5-5 and TRBJ2-7, reads DAGVTQSPTHLIKTRGQQVTLRCSPISGHKSVSWYQQVLGQGPQFIFQYYEKEERGRGNFPDRFSARQFPNYSSELNVNALLLGDSALYLCASSLLAGDEQYFGPGTRLTVT.

This clone was observed once. V and J are TRBV6-1 and TRBJ1-1, with D possibly TRBD1 on 5 matching bases. V lost 1 base to trimming and J lost 9 bases, with 15 bases between them. This CDR3 region has 14 residues. From germline, CDR1 is MNHNS and CDR2 SASEGT. The CDR3 nucleotides read TGTGCCAGCAGTGAAGGGATTGACAGCCTGAAAGCTTTCTTT. It encodes CASSEGIDSLKAFF.

This chain joins TRBV7-1 and TRBJ2-1; D might be TRBD1 (9 bases). Being an ORF, TRBV7-1 has a function that is uncertain. The CDR3 runs 24 residues. V was cut by 3 bases and J by 4 bases, with 40 bases left in between. Here the CDR3 reads CASSSPIGDRDILRAGEIYNEQFF. CDR3 DNA sequence: TGTGCCAGCAGCTCCCCTATTGGGGACAGGGATATACTCAGAGCGGGAGAGATTTACAATGAGCAGTTCTTC.

The rearrangement uses TRBV28 and TRBJ1-2, with 9 bases identical to TRBD1. Germline assignment: CDR1 MDHEN and CDR2 SYDVKM. After removal of 2 bases from V and 2 bases from J, the junction contained 6 bases not matched to a gene. The CDR3 has 16 residues. The CDR3 loop is CASSLPGTGRNYGYTF. The CDR3 coding sequence is TGTGCCAGCAGTTTACCAGGGACAGGGAGAAACTATGGCTACACCTTC.

The chain uses TRBV4-1 and TRBJ2-1; 8 bases align to TRBD1. The CDR3 totals 17 residues. V was pared by 4 bases and J by 4 bases, with 12 bases of the junction left unmatched. Germline CDR1 is MGHRA and CDR2 is YSYEKL. For the CDR3, the DNA is TGCGCCAGCAGCCTGATACCGGGACAGGTATTTTACAATGAGCAGTTCTTC. Translating it yields CASSLIPGQVFYNEQFF.

The chain recombines TRBV5-1 with TRBJ2-7, with TRBD1 identical over 7 bases. V shed 7 bases and J 4 bases; nucleotides not matched to a gene: 8. CDR3 length: 13 residues. Germline CDR1 and CDR2: SGHRS and YFSETQ. The CDR3, as DNA: TGCGCCAGCTCTGGGTACAGGGGATACGAGCAGTACTTC. The encoded protein is CASSGYRGYEQYF.

This sequence joins TRBV4-2 and TRBJ1-2, with D perhaps matching TRBD1 (6 bases). The CDR3 contains 15 residues. V was trimmed by 0 bases and J by 1 base, leaving 9 bases between them. Germline V gene sequence: CDR1 LGHNA, CDR2 YNFKEQ. CDR3 in DNA: TGTGCCAGCAGCCAAGACGGCAGGGGTAACTATGGCTACACCTTC. Encoded protein: CASSQDGRGNYGYTF.

This chain joins TRBV7-2 and TRBJ2-1; D may be TRBD1 (6 bases). V lost 7 bases and J lost 1, with 20 bases in between. CDR3 length: 17 residues. The germline gives CDR1 SGHTA, CDR2 FQGNSA. CDR3 sequence reads: CASTTLGVGASYNEQFF. For the CDR3, the DNA is TGTGCCAGCACCACCCTTGGGGTGGGGGCGTCCTACAATGAGCAGTTCTTC.

The gene calls are TRBV18 and TRBJ2-5; D possibly corresponds to TRBD1 (5 bases). Near its end, the DNA agrees better with TRBJ2-7, so the J call may be wrong. The CDR3 contains 12 residues. Germline CDR1 reads KGHSH; CDR2 reads LQKENI. The CDR3 reads CASSPTGYEQYF. The DNA of the CDR3 is TGTGCCAGCTCACCAACAGGATACGAGCAGTACTTC.

The gene calls are TRBV25-1 and TRBJ2-2; the D gene is possibly TRBD2 (6 bases). Germline V gene sequence: CDR1 MGHDK, CDR2 SYGVNS. Deletions cut 6 bases from V and 5 bases from J, with 16 bases between. The CDR3 is made up of 15 amino acids. CDR3 sequence (DNA): TGTGCCAGCAGCGGGGGAGCCCGAGGGACCGGGGAGCTGTTTTTT. It specifies CASSGGARGTGELFF.

V and J are TRBV9 and TRBJ2-3; 11 positions match TRBD2. The CDR3 runs 19 residues. Germline trimming cut 2 bases from V and 0 bases from J; bases unmatched to any gene: 11. Germline CDR1 reads SGDLS; CDR2 reads YYNGEE. The CDR3 loop is CASSVPRGSGGESTDTQYF. The DNA for the CDR3 is TGTGCCAGCAGCGTCCCCCGAGGTAGCGGGGGGGAAAGCACAGATACGCAGTATTTT.

This clone is a singleton in its sample. This sequence joins TRBV4-1 and TRBJ1-3; weak D call: TRBD1 (5 bases). The V gene lost 0 bases and the J gene lost 1 base, with 7 bases spanning the gap. The CDR3 runs 15 residues. Germline V gene sequence: CDR1 MGHRA, CDR2 YSYEKL. CDR3 protein: CASSQEGGSGNTIYF. For the CDR3, the DNA is TGCGCCAGCAGCCAAGAGGGGGGTTCTGGAAACACCATATATTTT.

This chain joins TRBV5-4 and TRBJ1-1; D gene uncertain. Germline CDR1 reads SGHNT; CDR2 reads YYREEE (reference sequence). Trimming shortened V by 4 bases and J by 0 bases, and 13 bases separated the two germline ends. This CDR3 comprises 15 residues. This CDR3 reads CASSGSTAMNTEAFF. In DNA form, the CDR3 reads TGTGCCAGCAGCGGGAGTACGGCCATGAACACTGAAGCTTTCTTT.

V and J are TRBV6-5 and TRBJ2-7; TRBD2 aligns across 7 bases. Germline values: CDR1 MNHEY, CDR2 SVGAGI. The CDR3 covers 13 residues. Trimming removed 5 bases from V and 4 bases from J; junction bases left unmatched: 5. CDR3 DNA sequence: TGTGCCAGCAGTCCCGAACTAGCGTACGAGCAGTACTTC. Residues: CASSPELAYEQYF.

The chain combines TRBV30 with TRBJ1-2; D possibly corresponds to TRBD1 (6 bases). The CDR3 is 14 residues long. Germline CDR1 is GTSNPN and CDR2 is SVGIG (reference sequence). Trimming pared 1 base from V and 0 bases from J, leaving 9 bases between. In nucleotides, the CDR3 is TGTGCCTGGAGTGGACAGGTGGCTAACTATGGCTACACCTTC. Protein sequence: CAWSGQVANYGYTF. Variable domain in full (rest from reference TRBV30 and TRBJ1-2): SQTIHQWPATLVQPVGSPLSLECTVEGTSNPNLYWYRQAAGRGLQLLFYSVGIGQISSEVPQNLSASRPQDRQFILSSKKLLLSDSGFYLCAWSGQVANYGYTFGSGTRLTVV.

The CDR3 DNA sequence: TGTGCCAGCAGTGAGTCCTCCGGGACAGACTACGAGCAGTACTTC. It codes for CASSESSGTDYEQYF. The chain uses TRBV6-1 and TRBJ2-7, with TRBD1 matching 7 bases. V shed 3 bases and J 3 bases; nucleotides not matched to a gene: 8. CDR1 is MNHNS and CDR2 is SASEGT in the germline V gene. The CDR3 has 15 residues.

V gene TRBV10-1 combines with J gene TRBJ1-2; D may be TRBD1 (5 bases). Trimming removed 7 bases from V and 5 bases from J, with 20 bases in between. The CDR3 extends over 15 amino acids. Germline CDR1 is WNHNN and CDR2 is SYGVQD (reference sequence). The DNA for the CDR3 is TGCGCCAGCACCCCCGGGCAGGGAGGATTGTATGGCTACACCTTC. Residues: CASTPGQGGLYGYTF.

CDR3 nucleotides: TGCGCCAGCAGCCACGCTAACATACTAGCGGTCGACACAGATACGCAGTATTTT. Protein product: CASSHANILAVDTDTQYF. The V gene is TRBV4-3, the J gene TRBJ2-3; TRBD2 aligns across 8 bases. The CDR3 consists of 18 residues. V was pared by 3 bases and J by 2 bases, with 13 bases of the junction left unmatched. Germline lookup yields CDR1 LGHNA and CDR2 YSLEER.

The chain combines TRBV25-1 with TRBJ2-1; 7 nucleotides match TRBD1. Germline loops: CDR1 MGHDK, CDR2 SYGVNS. After removal of 7 bases from V and 10 bases from J, the junction contained 4 bases not matched to a gene. The CDR3 covers 11 residues. CDR3 in DNA: TGTGCCAGCACTACCAGGGGGGAGCAGTTCTTC. Encoded protein: CASTTRGEQFF.